These T cell receptor beta chains were read from a single sample in a study of blood T cell repertoires in COVID-19. The repertoire was sequenced with immunoSEQ multiplex PCR; TCRdb's copy has only in-frame clones and lacks some. The sample records 180,000 or so clones, approximately 88% being singletons. Sequencing was performed on PBMCs or T cells enriched from blood (not recorded which). The receptors come from a woman aged 55-70 years who had recovered from COVID-19. Each CDR3 is given with its conserved first and last residue. D genes are given only for firm matches. Rows may omit the clone size; those that give it use once, few, many or a size class.

.,.,TRBV27,TRBJ1-5,TGTGCCAGCAGCCCTCTATTGGGGAGGCGGGAGCCCCAGCATTTT,CASSPLLGRREPQHF
TRBD1,.,TRBV10-3,TRBJ2-2,TGTGCCATCAGCGGGACAGACACCGGGGAGCTGTTTTTT,CAISGTDTGELFF
TRBD2,.,TRBV30,TRBJ2-5,TGTGCCTGGAAGCTAGCGGGAGGAGAGACCCAGTACTTC,CAWKLAGGETQYF
.,.,TRBV7-9,TRBJ2-7,TGTGCCAGCAGCTTACATCGTCCCAGATCTTACGAGCAGTACTTC,CASSLHRPRSYEQYF
.,.,TRBV2,TRBJ2-5,TGTGCCAGCACTAAGGAGGAGACCCAGTACTTC,CASTKEETQYF
TRBD1,.,TRBV6-5,TRBJ1-1,TGTGCCAGCAGAATCGGACAGGGGGGGACTGAAGCTTTCTTT,CASRIGQGGTEAFF
TRBD2,once,TRBV28,TRBJ2-2,TGTGCCAGCAGTTCCCACTTCCTCGGGACTAGCGGAGATTACACCGGGGAGCTGTTTTTT,CASSSHFLGTSGDYTGELFF
.,.,TRBV7-9,TRBJ1-6,TGTGCCAGCAGCCAAAGGGGTTCACCCCTCCACTTT,CASSQRGSPLHF
.,once,TRBV11-1,TRBJ2-1,TGTGCCAGCAGCTTAGGGGGGCGGTCAGGGGCGGATGAGCAGTTCTTC,CASSLGGRSGADEQFF
TRBD1,few,TRBV7-9,TRBJ1-2,TGTGCCAGCAGCCTCGGACAGGCCTACTATGGCTACACCTTC,CASSLGQAYYGYTF
TRBD2,.,TRBV7-7,TRBJ2-1,TGTGCCAGCAGCTTTAGTCTAGCGGGAGTCAATGAGCAGTTCTTC,CASSFSLAGVNEQFF
TRBD2,.,TRBV7-3,TRBJ2-1,TGTGCCAGCAGCTCCTCGGGGGGGCCCCACAATGAGCAGTTCTTC,CASSSSGGPHNEQFF
.,.,TRBV18,TRBJ1-1,TGTGCCAGCTCACCCCAACACAGGAACACTGAAGCTTTCTTT,CASSPQHRNTEAFF
TRBD1,.,TRBV7-2,TRBJ1-5,TGTGCCAGCAGCTTAGCGGACAGGGGTCAGCCCCAGCATTTT,CASSLADRGQPQHF
.,.,TRBV18,TRBJ2-3,TGTGCCAGCTCGACTGCCACAGATACGCAGTATTTT,CASSTATDTQYF
.,.,TRBV27,TRBJ1-6,TGTGCCAGCAGTTATGGACAGAATTCACCCCTCCACTTT,CASSYGQNSPLHF
.,.,TRBV2,TRBJ1-5,TGTGCCAGCGGTTTCAGGCTTAGCAATCAGCCCCAGCATTTT,CASGFRLSNQPQHF
.,.,TRBV5-6,TRBJ1-3,TGTGCCAGCAGCTTGGGTTCGGGAAACACCATATATTTT,CASSLGSGNTIYF
TRBD1,.,TRBV25-1,TRBJ2-2,TGTGCCAGCACCTTGGGGGGACAGGGAACCGGGGAGCTGTTTTTT,CASTLGGQGTGELFF
TRBD1,.,TRBV6-1,TRBJ1-1,TGTGCCAGCAGTGAAGCTCCGACAGGGAGCACTGAAGCTTTCTTT,CASSEAPTGSTEAFF
TRBD1,.,TRBV3-1/TRBV3-2,TRBJ2-3,TGTGCCAGCAGCCTACTGGGACAGGGAGACACAGATACGCAGTATTTT,CASSLLGQGDTDTQYF
TRBD1,.,TRBV12-3/TRBV12-4,TRBJ1-6,TGTGCCAGCAGTTTTAGGACAGGTTCACCCCTCCACTTT,CASSFRTGSPLHF
TRBD1,few,TRBV27,TRBJ2-5,TGTGCCAGCAGTTTATGGCAGGGGGCCTCTGAGACCCAGTACTTC,CASSLWQGASETQYF
.,.,TRBV11-3,TRBJ1-1,TGTGCCAGCAGCTTAGAGGGCGGGACTGAAGCTTTCTTT,CASSLEGGTEAFF
TRBD1,once,TRBV3-1/TRBV3-2,TRBJ2-7,TGTGCCAGCAGCCAAGGGCCAGGGGGATCCTACGAGCAGTACTTC,CASSQGPGGSYEQYF
.,.,TRBV30,TRBJ1-1,TGTGCCTGGGGAACCGGACAGTCCACTGAAGCTTTCTTT,CAWGTGQSTEAFF
.,few,TRBV7-9,TRBJ2-7,TGTGCCAGCAGCCTAGGGGCATTCGATGGCGAGCAGTACTTC,CASSLGAFDGEQYF
TRBD1,.,TRBV4-1,TRBJ1-6,TGCGCCAGCAGCCAAGAGGGACAGATTTTTTTGCCCCTCCACTTT,CASSQEGQIFLPLHF